These 29 T cell receptor beta chains came from one sample sequenced in a study of blood T cell repertoires in COVID-19. TCRdb keeps only in-frame clones here, not all; method: immunoSEQ multiplex PCR. The table includes roughly 130,000 clones, roughly 84% detected once. Sequenced sample: peripheral blood. These receptors originate from a man younger than 40 with COVID-19, enrolled during active disease.

The genes are TRBV7-9 and TRBJ2-7; 10 bases are shared with TRBD2. Germline V CDR1 and CDR2: SEHNR, FQNEAQ (reference sequence). The CDR3 runs to 15 residues. V was clipped by 5 bases and J by 6 bases; unmatched bases: 10. CDR3 sequence (DNA): TGTGCCAGCAGCAATAGCGGGAGGTCGTACGTCGAGCAGTACTTC. Amino acids: CASSNSGRSYVEQYF.

The gene calls are TRBV7-2 and TRBJ1-1, with TRBD1 matching 7 bases. This CDR3 spans 14 amino acids. Germline trimming cut 5 bases from V and 4 bases from J; bases unmatched to any gene: 7. Per the germline V gene, CDR1 is SGHTA and CDR2 is FQGNSA. The CDR3 region has the DNA TGTGCCAGCAGCGCGGGACAGCAAGTCACTGAAGCTTTCTTT. Translated, it gives CASSAGQQVTEAFF.

The genes are TRBV7-8 and TRBJ2-5; weak D call: TRBD2 (6 bases). Germline CDR1 is SGHVS and CDR2 is FQNEAQ. This CDR3 comprises 16 residues. V was cut by 3 bases and J by 4 bases, with 18 bases left in between. DNA for the CDR3: TGTGCCAGCAGCTTTCCGAGAGCGGCCGGGGGAGAGACCCAGTACTTC. This encodes CASSFPRAAGGETQYF.

This clone has more than one count but fewer than ten. The chain recombines TRBV4-1 with TRBJ1-2, with no clear D. Looked up from germline, CDR1 is MGHRA and CDR2 is YSYEKL. CDR3 length equals 17 residues. V lost 0 bases and J 7 bases, leaving 21 bases between the germline ends. The CDR3 region is CASSQEMGADSPGGYTF. CDR3 coding DNA: TGCGCCAGCAGCCAAGAAATGGGTGCAGACTCCCCTGGTGGCTACACCTTC.

About this clone itself: The sample carries other DNA sequences with the same CDR3. This rearrangement joins TRBV5-1 to TRBJ2-2, with 8 bases that match TRBD2. After removal of 1 base from V and 2 bases from J, the junction contained 1 base not matched to a gene. Germline V gene sequence: CDR1 SGHRS, CDR2 YFSETQ. The CDR3 has 15 residues. The CDR3 spells CASSLTSGNTGELFF. The CDR3, as DNA: TGCGCCAGCAGCTTGACTAGCGGAAACACCGGGGAGCTGTTTTTT.

The chain uses TRBV28 and TRBJ2-3, with 12 bases aligning to TRBD2. Trimming removed 3 bases from V and 3 bases from J; junction bases left unmatched: 7. Germline V lookup: CDR1 MDHEN, CDR2 SYDVKM. CDR3 size: 17 residues. CDR3 sequence: CASSFAGLAGTTDTQYF. As DNA, the CDR3 is TGTGCCAGCAGTTTCGCCGGACTAGCGGGAACGACAGATACGCAGTATTTT.

V usage is TRBV30 and J usage is TRBJ1-1; 7 nucleotides line up with TRBD1. V was pared by 5 bases and J by 0 bases, with 3 bases of the junction left unmatched. The CDR3 totals 13 residues. Germline CDR1 and CDR2: GTSNPN and SVGIG (reference sequence). CDR3 region: CAWGGQLNTEAFF. CDR3 bases: TGTGCCTGGGGGGGACAGCTGAACACTGAAGCTTTCTTT.

The chain combines TRBV6-4 with TRBJ2-5; D unclear. From germline, CDR1 is MRHNA and CDR2 SNTAGT. V was pared by 7 bases and J by 5 bases, with 8 bases between. The CDR3 runs 11 residues. CDR3 nucleotide sequence: TGTGCCAGCACCCCCCGGGAGACCCAGTACTTC. Its translation is CASTPRETQYF.

The J gene is TRBJ2-7, the V gene TRBV6-5, with D unclear. V dropped 8 bases and J dropped 0 bases, with 8 bases sitting between them. This CDR3 region has 12 residues. CDR1 and CDR2 from the germline V gene are MNHEY and SVGAGI. CDR3 protein: CASRVRSYEQYF. The CDR3 DNA reads as TGTGCCAGCCGGGTACGCTCCTACGAGCAGTACTTC.

DNA of the CDR3: TGTGCCAGCAGCCCTCGTGGGGACTTAGCCACAGATACGCAGTATTTT. This sequence encodes CASSPRGDLATDTQYF. V gene TRBV9 combines with J gene TRBJ2-3; a possible D gene is TRBD2 (6 bases). The CDR3 sequence is 16 residues long. Trimming took 4 bases from V and 2 from J, leaving 17 bases between them. CDR1 and CDR2 (germline): SGDLS, YYNGEE.

V usage is TRBV27 and J usage is TRBJ2-7, with a possible D match to TRBD1 (5 bases). In germline, CDR1 is MNHEY, CDR2 SMNVEV (reference sequence). The CDR3 length is 15 residues. V was pared by 2 bases and J by 4 bases, with 15 bases between. The CDR3 protein is CASSLLNGRVYEQYF. The DNA of the CDR3 is TGTGCCAGCAGTTTACTTAATGGCAGGGTTTACGAGCAGTACTTC.

The chain links TRBV28 to TRBJ1-1; the D gene is possibly TRBD1 (6 bases). The germline V and J ends were trimmed by 6 bases and 4 bases, with 15 bases remaining between them. Germline loops: CDR1 MDHEN, CDR2 SYDVKM. The CDR3 is 14 amino acids. CDR3 sequence: CASRAGQLLTEAFF. CDR3 sequence (DNA): TGTGCCAGCAGGGCCGGACAGTTGCTCACTGAAGCTTTCTTT. The full variable domain, completed using reference TRBV28 and TRBJ1-1, is DVKVTQSSRYLVKRTGEKVFLECVQDMDHENMFWYRQDPGLGLRLIYFSYDVKMKEKGDIPEGYSVSREKKERFSLILESASTNQTSMYLCASRAGQLLTEAFFGQGTRLTVV.

The chain couples TRBV28 to TRBJ2-3, with D hard to call. Trimming cost V 5 bases and J 2 bases, with 8 bases left between them. Per the germline V gene, CDR1 is MDHEN and CDR2 is SYDVKM. CDR3 length: 13 residues. The CDR3 spells CASSLDDTDTQYF. CDR3 bases: TGTGCCAGCAGTCTAGACGACACAGATACGCAGTATTTT. Full variable domain (outside the CDR3, taken from reference TRBV28 and TRBJ2-3): DVKVTQSSRYLVKRTGEKVFLECVQDMDHENMFWYRQDPGLGLRLIYFSYDVKMKEKGDIPEGYSVSREKKERFSLILESASTNQTSMYLCASSLDDTDTQYFGPGTRLTVL.

The rearrangement links TRBV6-6 to TRBJ1-4; no clear D gene. V was cut by 2 bases and J by 8 bases, with 15 bases left in between. Per germline, CDR1 MNHNY and CDR2 SVGAGI (reference sequence). CDR3 length: 15 amino acids. The CDR3 loop reads CASSYVDYGGEKLFF. Written as DNA, the CDR3 is TGTGCCAGCAGTTACGTGGACTATGGAGGAGAAAAACTGTTTTTT.

V gene TRBV4-3 combines with J gene TRBJ2-2; no reliable D call. With 4 bases removed from V and 3 bases from J, the gap between germline ends came to 18 bases. CDR1 LGHNA and CDR2 YSLEER come from the germline V gene. The CDR3 spans 17 residues. CDR3 amino acids: CASSLQVAAQDTGELFF. The DNA for the CDR3 is TGCGCCAGCAGCCTCCAGGTGGCCGCTCAGGACACCGGGGAGCTGTTTTTT.

This clone showed up many times. The V and J genes are TRBV30 and TRBJ1-1; D ambiguous. The CDR3 consists of 10 residues. Trimming removed 4 bases from V and 7 bases from J, with 7 bases in between. The germline gives CDR1 GTSNPN, CDR2 SVGIG (reference sequence). The CDR3: CAWMSDEAFF. CDR3 bases: TGTGCCTGGATGAGTGATGAAGCTTTCTTT. Looking up the rest from reference TRBV30 and TRBJ1-1 gives the full variable domain: SQTIHQWPATLVQPVGSPLSLECTVEGTSNPNLYWYRQAAGRGLQLLFYSVGIGQISSEVPQNLSASRPQDRQFILSSKKLLLSDSGFYLCAWMSDEAFFGQGTRLTVV.

J is TRBJ2-6 and V is TRBV7-2; possibly TRBD1 for D (5 bases). The CDR3 is made up of 15 amino acids. Germline assignment: CDR1 SGHTA and CDR2 FQGNSA. V was cut by 5 bases and J by 1 base, with 9 bases left in between. CDR3 coding DNA: TGTGCCAGCAGCCCCCAGGGTTCTGGGGCCAACGTCCTGACTTTC. It encodes CASSPQGSGANVLTF.

The V call is TRBV7-9, the J call TRBJ1-3, with D possibly being TRBD1 (6 bases). Germline CDR1 SEHNR, CDR2 FQNEAQ (reference sequence). This CDR3 is 17 amino acids long. Trimming shortened V by 2 bases and J by 0 bases, and 14 bases separated the two germline ends. The CDR3 bases are TGTGCCAGCAGCTTACTATCTACAGGGCTCTCTGGAAACACCATATATTTT. Translated: CASSLLSTGLSGNTIYF.

The chain carries TRBV7-2 and TRBJ2-7, with D hard to call. This CDR3 has 11 residues. The germline V and J ends were trimmed by 2 bases and 5 bases, with 4 bases remaining between them. The germline V gene has CDR1 SGHTA and CDR2 FQGNSA. The CDR3 DNA is TGTGCCAGCAGCTTATCTAACGAGCAGTACTTC. Translated, it gives CASSLSNEQYF.

The rearrangement joins TRBV28 to TRBJ1-2; a weak D match, TRBD1 (5 bases). Germline CDR1 is MDHEN and CDR2 is SYDVKM. This CDR3 is 15 amino acids long. V lost 3 bases and J 0 bases, leaving 11 bases between the germline ends. CDR3 region: CASSLGGAANYGYTF. The CDR3 DNA reads as TGTGCCAGCAGTTTGGGGGGAGCAGCTAACTATGGCTACACCTTC.

This rearrangement joins TRBV7-9 to TRBJ1-4; D remains unclear. Trimming removed 2 bases from V and 6 bases from J, with 13 bases in between. In germline, CDR1 is SEHNR, CDR2 FQNEAQ (reference sequence). The CDR3 totals 15 residues. The CDR3 DNA reads as TGTGCCAGCAGCTTAATCTTGTCCGGTGATGAAAAACTGTTTTTT. Amino acids: CASSLILSGDEKLFF.

In its sample, this clone was seen once. The chain combines TRBV11-2 with TRBJ1-2; D might be TRBD1 (5 bases). The CDR3 contains 13 residues. Deletions cut 6 bases from V and 6 bases from J, with 14 bases between. Germline CDR1 is SGHAT and CDR2 is FQNNGV. The DNA of the CDR3 is TGTGCCAGCAGTCTAGGGGCGATCAATGGCTACACCTTC. Protein sequence: CASSLGAINGYTF.

V and J are TRBV7-2 and TRBJ1-1, with D possibly matching TRBD1 (6 bases). Trimming pared 5 bases from V and 2 bases from J, leaving 15 bases between. This CDR3 is 15 amino acids long. CDR1 and CDR2 from the germline V gene are SGHTA and FQGNSA. The DNA for the CDR3 is TGTGCCAGCAGCCTAATGGGACACCGTAACACTGAAGCTTTCTTT. Protein product: CASSLMGHRNTEAFF. Filled out from reference TRBV7-2 and TRBJ1-1, the complete variable domain reads GAGVSQSPSNKVTEKGKDVELRCDPISGHTALYWYRQSLGQGLEFLIYFQGNSAPDKSGLPSDRFSAERTGGSVSTLTIQRTQQEDSAVYLCASSLMGHRNTEAFFGQGTRLTVV.

J is TRBJ2-1 and V is TRBV27; 9 bases map to TRBD1. The CDR3 totals 19 residues. Germline V CDR1 and CDR2: MNHEY, SMNVEV (reference sequence). The V gene end was trimmed by 2 bases and the J gene end by 8 bases; junction bases not matched to a gene: 19. The CDR3 coding sequence is TGTGCCAGCAGTTTACCCCCCGCCCGAAGGGGACAGGGTGTCGATGAGCAGTTCTTC. Encoded protein: CASSLPPARRGQGVDEQFF.

This clone showed up just once. The rearrangement links TRBV29-1 to TRBJ2-1; TRBD2 is a possible D gene (6 bases). The CDR3 length is 12 residues. The germline V gene has CDR1 SQVTM and CDR2 ANQGSEA. Trimming left V 3 bases short and J 9 bases short, with 12 bases between. In DNA, the CDR3 is TGCAGCGTTGATGCTAGCGACGCTGAGCAGTTCTTC. Amino acids: CSVDASDAEQFF.

The rearrangement links TRBV11-2 to TRBJ1-2, with a weak D call TRBD1 (6 bases). Germline CDR1 and CDR2: SGHAT and FQNNGV. The CDR3 is 17 residues long. V lost 2 bases, J lost 6 bases, and 22 bases lay in between. CDR3 region: CASSLQSVLGTRDGYTF. In nucleotides, the CDR3 is TGTGCCAGCAGCTTACAATCGGTTCTGGGGACACGAGATGGCTACACCTTC. The variable domain in full, with the rest retrieved from reference TRBV11-2 and TRBJ1-2, is EAGVAQSPRYKIIEKRQSVAFWCNPISGHATLYWYQQILGQGPKLLIQFQNNGVVDDSQLPKDRFSAERLKGVDSTLKIQPAKLEDSAVYLCASSLQSVLGTRDGYTFGSGTRLTVV.

The rearrangement joins TRBV28 to TRBJ1-4; tentative D call: TRBD1 (6 bases). CDR3 length equals 15 residues. Per the germline V gene, CDR1 is MDHEN and CDR2 is SYDVKM. The V end lost 7 bases, the J end lost 0 bases, and 12 bases lay between the germline ends. Written as DNA, the CDR3 is TGTGCCAGCAAAGGACAGCGCGCAACTAATGAAAAACTGTTTTTT. Its translation: CASKGQRATNEKLFF. Using reference TRBV28 and TRBJ1-4 for the parts outside the CDR3, the full variable domain is DVKVTQSSRYLVKRTGEKVFLECVQDMDHENMFWYRQDPGLGLRLIYFSYDVKMKEKGDIPEGYSVSREKKERFSLILESASTNQTSMYLCASKGQRATNEKLFFGSGTQLSVL.

This clone was counted once. Here the CDR3 reads CASSELDRGLREQYF. The CDR3 region has the DNA TGCGCCAGCAGTGAGCTGGACAGGGGATTGCGGGAGCAGTACTTC. This chain joins TRBV10-2 and TRBJ2-7; TRBD1 matches at 9 bases. Germline lookup yields CDR1 WSHSY and CDR2 SAAADI. The CDR3 has 15 residues. Trimming removed 2 bases from V and 7 bases from J; junction bases left unmatched: 9.

The chain carries TRBV5-1 and TRBJ1-1; 9 nucleotides line up with TRBD1. V lost 4 bases, J lost 4 bases, and 5 bases stayed unmatched. Germline V gene sequence: CDR1 SGHRS, CDR2 YFSETQ. The length of the CDR3 is 14 residues. CDR3 in amino acids: CASSRDRVSTEAFF. The CDR3 nucleotides are TGCGCCAGCAGCCGGGACAGGGTGAGCACTGAAGCTTTCTTT.